The entry that follows covers one T cell receptor (beta chain) sequence. Methods used by the authors: Estimation of nucleated cell counts was performed using reference gene primer amplification. Produced via immunoSEQ multiplex PCR; TCRdb's table is partial and in-frame only. V, J and clone size are those of that table, while D and trimming were read from the DNA. The sample records a few hundred thousand clones, 84% being singletons. This sample was included in a study of blood T cell repertoires in COVID-19. The overall study: PBMCs, B-cell-depleted T cells, or T cells were the source of the cDNA or gDNA that made up the material.

The CDR3 covers 15 residues. Unmatched junction bases numbered 3, after V lost 0 bases and J lost 3 bases. CDR1 is MNHEY and CDR2 is SVGAGI in the germline V gene. The TCR comes from a woman in her thirties who had recovered from COVID-19. V is TRBV6-5 and J is TRBJ2-3, with 7 bases matching TRBD2. The sample comprised peripheral blood. As DNA, the CDR3 is TGTGCCAGCAGTTACTCCGGGGAGGGAACAGATACGCAGTATTTT. Translating it yields CASSYSGEGTDTQYF.